This TCR beta chain originates from a study of vaccination and CD4 T cells after COVID-19 (dated by TCRdb to 2021 to 2024). Describing the broader study: Convalescent patients had a positive SARS-CoV-2 result on nasal swab PCR, and of these patients, several had mild disease and one had severe disease. In the convalescent cohort there were six males and four females, among whom were two Hispanic individuals, seven Caucasians, two Asians and one multiracial person. Each participant got two doses of either the Pfizer-BioNTech BNT162b2 vaccine (n=8) or the Moderna mRNA-1273 vaccine (n=2). Post-COVID blood samples were collected from convalescent patients a median of about 92 days after diagnosis, with a range of roughly 30 to 161 days. The time from the second vaccine dose to post-vaccine blood sampling had a median of 72 days and ranged from 14 to 241 days. For stimulating the cultures, overlapping spike peptide pools were used, derived from SARS-CoV-2 as well as from the common cold coronaviruses HCoV-NL63, HCoV-OC43 and HCoV-229E. As controls, cultures received a CEFX viral epitope pool (the positive control), an HIV-1 Nef peptide pool (the negative control), or no peptide at all. In 10 COVID-19 convalescent patients and a handful of infection-naive healthy vaccine recipients, researchers compared the spike-specific CD4+ TCR repertoire from before mRNA vaccination with the repertoire from after.

The table lists this clonotype with a few counts. Its cognate antigen has yet to be identified. No base quality values were provided; no much bigger clone lies one nucleotide off. The sample's treatment or condition, from its label and the paper: roughly 10-day PBMC culture with coronavirus spike peptide pools or control peptides (ViraFEST assay). To expand antigen-specific T cells with peptide pools and then pick out the expanded clonotypes through TCR sequencing, the study relied on the ViraFEST assay. The positive SARS-CoV-2 PCR tests of the convalescent patients were dated from March to December 2020, before the Alpha, Beta and Delta variants emerged in the United States. Each well held 2.2 million or so PBMCs cultured with roughly 10 ug/ml peptide pools in IMDM containing 5% human AB serum and 9.5 to 10 IU/ml IL-2. Half of the culture medium was replaced with fresh IL-2-containing medium on days 3 and 7. Once the cells had been in culture for around 10 days, the EasySep CD4+ T cell isolation kit was used to isolate CD4+ T cells by negative selection. PBMCs were separated from whole blood using Ficoll-Paque Plus gradient centrifugation and then either used fresh or cryopreserved at -140C. Each culture condition was generally run in triplicate wells.

The library was obtained by PCR. DNA from cultured CD4+ T cells was subjected to TCR sequencing with the Oncomine TCR Beta short-read assay at the Johns Hopkins FTIC core. The QIAamp micro DNA kit was used to extract genomic DNA from the cultured CD4+ T cells. Oncomine TCR Beta libraries made from cultured CD4+ T cells were pooled using unique dual indexes and sequenced on an Illumina iSeq 100. On the authors' methods: Non-productive sequences were filtered out, and CDR3s that did not start with C, did not end with F or W, or were shorter than 7 amino acids were discarded. The MANAFEST web application was used to identify antigen-specific clonotypes by comparing peptide-stimulated wells against reference wells and other culture wells. To be called positive, a clone needed an FDR below 0.05, an odds ratio above 5, and a productive frequency above 0.1% in at least two of three replicate wells. A clonotype counted as cross-reactive if it showed significant expansion both in the SARS-CoV-2 spike wells and in at least one common cold coronavirus spike condition. CDR3 homology was assessed with Levenshtein distances (stringdist) and unrooted phylogenetic trees (ape) in R version 3.6.1. The raw public reads went through TCRdb reprocessing: fastp at Q25, MiXCR clone calling, in-frame beta chains kept. Rows matching on CDR3 protein sequence are summarized as one entry with the most common DNA and genes. It is TCRdb's table, rather than the study itself, that gives the V and J calls and clone size. Recorded for this sample are 20,000 to 30,000 distinct CDR3 sequences; around half of them occurred a single time. The ten biggest clones cover 6.1% of the sample.

According to the germline V gene, CDR1 reads SNHLY and CDR2 reads FYNNEI. Clipping removes 6 bases from V and 0 bases from J, with 7 as the unmatched junction base count. The CDR3 covers 16 residues, taking in both the cysteine and the phenylalanine. Only the CDR3 DNA stays, 48 bases, in frame from base 1. What the study reported, not specific to this receptor: An increase in the median number of SARS-CoV-2-reactive clonotypes from 21 after infection to 35 to 40 after vaccination was observed, but the change was not found to be significant. Of the vaccine-specific clones found in convalescent patients, nearly all (304 of 307) were mono-reactive for SARS-CoV-2 spike instead of being cross-reactive with common cold coronaviruses. In convalescent patients, a median approximately 89% of post-vaccine SARS-CoV-2-reactive clones were detected only after vaccination, suggesting vaccine-specific priming. The number of convalescent patients in the study was relatively small, and the study did not examine early timepoints following natural infection.

The chain is assembled from TRBV2 and TRBJ2-2; 7 middle bases align to TRBD1. This sequence was found in a human donor who had recovered from COVID-19. The material sequenced was CD4+ T cells from blood, cultured in vitro. The DNA sequence follows: TGTGCCAGCAGGGAAACAGGGGCAGCGAACACCGGGGAGCTGTTTTTT. It encodes CASRETGAANTGELFF.